This TCR beta chain came from a study of CXCR3-negative and CXCR3-positive naive CD8 T cells. Study outcomes and limitations: Researchers report CXCR3 expression partially decreased after cryopreservation, with fresh PBMCs used in most assays. Hydrophobicity of TRB CDR3s was greater in CXCR3-positive naive cells than in CXCR3-negative naive cells. Sequencing showed both naive subsets with comparably high diversity, and memory CD8+ cells much lower. Memory cells showed distinct TRBV-TRBJ patterns, while the two naive subsets matched.

For this clonotype: Its specificity is not known.

UMI labels and 5' RACE were used to prepare the TRB cDNA libraries. One entry per CDR3 protein, without DNA, is what TCRdb gives after re-calling the 5' RACE reads. The sample has about 8,400 distinct CDR3 sequences, and its top ten clones hold 1.5% to 2.5%. The length of the CDR3 is 17 residues. Germline assignment: CDR1 SGHVS and CDR2 FQNEAQ. This clonotype was obtained from a human donor in good health. Some clones in this sample may be carry-over from other donors' samples. The chain employs TRBV7-8 and TRBJ2-3; TCRdb indicates TRBD1, and absent DNA this call remains unverified. Sequences were obtained from naive CXCR3+ CD8+ T cells from blood. Indicated subset: CD45RO-CCR7+CD27+CD95- naive CD8+ T cells expressing CXCR3 (TNR3+). CDR3 residues: CASSSPKDRGLGDTQYF.